The TCR beta chain described here comes from a study of blood T cell repertoires in COVID-19. As for the study in general: Samples of COVID-19 (acute and convalescent) were obtained from the United States, Italy and Spain. T cells, B-cell-depleted T cells, or PBMCs provided the cDNA or gDNA that served as material.

Losses at the gene ends were 4 bases for V and 3 bases for J; bases not matched to a gene: 6. The length of the CDR3 is 15 residues. Germline V gene lookup returns CDR1 SGHRS and CDR2 YFSETQ. In the authors' methods: Counts of nucleated cells, estimated from reference gene primer amplification, were obtained. Profiled with immunoSEQ multiplex PCR; TCRdb holds only in-frame clones, not every one. For V, J and clone size, that table is used; D and trimming come from the DNA. The sample lists about 140,000 clones, about 80% occurring once. The sample comprised peripheral blood. The rearrangement joins TRBV5-1 to TRBJ2-2; 7 nucleotides match TRBD1. This TCR was recovered from a human donor in a cohort sampled during active COVID-19. CDR3 sequence reads: CASSRDSTYTGELFF. DNA of the CDR3: TGCGCCAGCAGCCGGGACAGCACCTACACCGGGGAGCTGTTTTTT.